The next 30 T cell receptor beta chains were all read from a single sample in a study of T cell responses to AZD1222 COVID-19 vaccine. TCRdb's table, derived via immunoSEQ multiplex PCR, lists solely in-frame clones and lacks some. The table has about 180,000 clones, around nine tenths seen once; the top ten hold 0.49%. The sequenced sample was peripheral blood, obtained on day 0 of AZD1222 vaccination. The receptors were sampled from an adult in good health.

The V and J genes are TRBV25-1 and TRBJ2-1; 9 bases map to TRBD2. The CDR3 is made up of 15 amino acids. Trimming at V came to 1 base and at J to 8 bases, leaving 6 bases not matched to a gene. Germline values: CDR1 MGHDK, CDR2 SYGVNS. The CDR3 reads CASSEWSGRNDEQFF. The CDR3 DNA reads TGTGCCAGCAGTGAATGGAGCGGGAGGAATGATGAGCAGTTCTTC.

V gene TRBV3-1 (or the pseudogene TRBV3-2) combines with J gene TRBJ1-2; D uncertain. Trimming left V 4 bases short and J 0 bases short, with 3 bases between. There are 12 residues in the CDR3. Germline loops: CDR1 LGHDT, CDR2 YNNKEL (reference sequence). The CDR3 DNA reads TGTGCCAGCAGCCTTGCTAACTATGGCTACACCTTC. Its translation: CASSLANYGYTF.

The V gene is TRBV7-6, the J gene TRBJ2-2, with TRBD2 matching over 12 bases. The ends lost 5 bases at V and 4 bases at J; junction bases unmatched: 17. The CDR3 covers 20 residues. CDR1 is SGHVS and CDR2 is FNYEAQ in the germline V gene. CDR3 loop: CASSATTSSGRVWGTGELFF. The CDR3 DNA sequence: TGTGCCAGCAGCGCCACTACCTCTAGCGGGAGGGTATGGGGCACCGGGGAGCTGTTTTTT. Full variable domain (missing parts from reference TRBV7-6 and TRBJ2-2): GAGVSQSPRYKVTKRGQDVALRCDPISGHVSLYWYRQALGQGPEFLTYFNYEAQQDKSGLPNDRFSAERPEGSISTLTIQRTEQRDSAMYRCASSATTSSGRVWGTGELFFGEGSRLTVL.

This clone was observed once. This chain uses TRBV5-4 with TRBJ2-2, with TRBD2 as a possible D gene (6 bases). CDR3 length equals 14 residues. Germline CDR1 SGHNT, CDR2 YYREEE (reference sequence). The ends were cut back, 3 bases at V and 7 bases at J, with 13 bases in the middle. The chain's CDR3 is CASSSYTGVGELFF. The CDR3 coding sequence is TGTGCCAGCAGCTCCTATACGGGGGTCGGGGAGCTGTTTTTT.

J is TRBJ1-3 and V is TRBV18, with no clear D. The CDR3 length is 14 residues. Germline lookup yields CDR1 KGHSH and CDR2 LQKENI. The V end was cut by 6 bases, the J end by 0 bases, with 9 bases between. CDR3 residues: CASSTASSGNTIYF. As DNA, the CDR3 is TGTGCCAGCTCCACAGCTTCCTCTGGAAACACCATATATTTT.

CDR3 loop: CASSRERGRGETQYF. For the CDR3, the DNA is TGTGCCAGCAGCCGCGAGCGGGGAAGGGGAGAGACCCAGTACTTC. V gene TRBV7-8 combines with J gene TRBJ2-5; 7 nucleotides line up with TRBD2. The germline gives CDR1 SGHVS, CDR2 FQNEAQ. Trimming at V came to 5 bases and at J to 4 bases, leaving 10 bases not matched to a gene. The CDR3 is made up of 15 amino acids.

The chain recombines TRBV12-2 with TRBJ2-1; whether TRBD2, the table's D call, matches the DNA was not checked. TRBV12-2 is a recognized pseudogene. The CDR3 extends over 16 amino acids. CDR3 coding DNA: TGTGCAAGCAGGACTAGCGGGGGGCCCCTGGGGAATGAGCGGTTCTTC. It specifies CASRTSGGPLGNERFF.

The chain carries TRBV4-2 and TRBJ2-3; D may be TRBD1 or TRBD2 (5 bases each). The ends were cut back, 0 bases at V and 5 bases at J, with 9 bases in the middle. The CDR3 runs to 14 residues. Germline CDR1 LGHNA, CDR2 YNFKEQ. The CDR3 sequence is CASSQEGVVDTQYF. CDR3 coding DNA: TGTGCCAGCAGCCAAGAGGGGGTCGTAGATACGCAGTATTTT.

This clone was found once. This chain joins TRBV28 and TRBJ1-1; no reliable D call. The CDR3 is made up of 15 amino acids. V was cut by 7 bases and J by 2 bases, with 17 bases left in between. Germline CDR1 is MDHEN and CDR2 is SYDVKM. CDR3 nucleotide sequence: TGTGCCAGCACGTTCGGACCCCTCCCTAACACTGAAGCTTTCTTT. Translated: CASTFGPLPNTEAFF.

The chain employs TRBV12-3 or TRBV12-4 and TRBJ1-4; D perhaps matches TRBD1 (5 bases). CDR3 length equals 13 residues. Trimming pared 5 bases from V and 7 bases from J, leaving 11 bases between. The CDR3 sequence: CASSLGRVEKLFF. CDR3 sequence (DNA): TGTGCCAGCAGTCTCGGCAGGGTTGAAAAACTGTTTTTT.

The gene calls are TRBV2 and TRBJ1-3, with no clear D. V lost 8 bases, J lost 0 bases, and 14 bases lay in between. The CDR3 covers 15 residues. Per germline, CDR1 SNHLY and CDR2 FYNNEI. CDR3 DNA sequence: TGTGCCAGCGGAGAAGGGCCCTACTCTGGAAACACCATATATTTT. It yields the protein CASGEGPYSGNTIYF.

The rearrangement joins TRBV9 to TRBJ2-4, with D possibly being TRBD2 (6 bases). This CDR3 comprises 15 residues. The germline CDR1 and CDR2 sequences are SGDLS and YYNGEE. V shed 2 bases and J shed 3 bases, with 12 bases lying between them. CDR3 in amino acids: CASSVGGRDKNIQYF. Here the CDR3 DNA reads TGTGCCAGCAGCGTGGGAGGTCGGGACAAAAACATTCAGTACTTC.

The CDR3 coding sequence is TGTGCCAGTAGTATGGGGGGCTTGGCTGAAGCTTTCTTT. This codes for CASSMGGLAEAFF. The rearrangement uses TRBV19 and TRBJ1-1; a weak D match, TRBD1 (6 bases). Germline CDR1 and CDR2: LNHDA and SQIVND (reference sequence). CDR3 size: 13 residues. The V end was cut by 3 bases, the J end by 6 bases, with 11 bases between. The variable domain in full, completed from reference TRBV19 and TRBJ1-1, reads DGGITQSPKYLFRKEGQNVTLSCEQNLNHDAMYWYRQDPGQGLRLIYYSQIVNDFQKGDIAEGYSVSREKKESFPLTVTSAQKNPTAFYLCASSMGGLAEAFFGQGTRLTVV.

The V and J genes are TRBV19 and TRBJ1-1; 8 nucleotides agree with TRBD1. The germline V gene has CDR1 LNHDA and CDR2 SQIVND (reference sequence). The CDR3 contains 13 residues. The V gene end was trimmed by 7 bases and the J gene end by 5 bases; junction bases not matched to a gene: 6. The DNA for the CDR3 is TGTGCCAGTATCCCGACAGGGGTTACTGAAGCTTTCTTT. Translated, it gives CASIPTGVTEAFF.

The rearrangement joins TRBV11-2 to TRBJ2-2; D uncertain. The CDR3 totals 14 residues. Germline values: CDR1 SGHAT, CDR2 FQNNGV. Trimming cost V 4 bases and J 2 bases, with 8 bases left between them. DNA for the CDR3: TGTGCCAGCAGCTCTCTTACTAACACCGGGGAGCTGTTTTTT. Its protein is CASSSLTNTGELFF.

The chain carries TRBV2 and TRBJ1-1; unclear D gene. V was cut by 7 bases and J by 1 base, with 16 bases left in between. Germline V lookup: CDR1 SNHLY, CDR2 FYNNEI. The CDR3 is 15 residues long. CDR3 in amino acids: CASTYKVSPNTEAFF. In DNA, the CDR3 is TGTGCCAGCACTTACAAAGTTTCCCCGAACACTGAAGCTTTCTTT.

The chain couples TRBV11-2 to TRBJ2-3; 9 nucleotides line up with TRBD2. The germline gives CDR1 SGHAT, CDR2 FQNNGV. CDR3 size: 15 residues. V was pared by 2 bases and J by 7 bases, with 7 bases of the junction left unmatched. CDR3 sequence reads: CASSLIPLAGHTQYF. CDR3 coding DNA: TGTGCCAGCAGCTTAATCCCACTAGCGGGTCATACGCAGTATTTT. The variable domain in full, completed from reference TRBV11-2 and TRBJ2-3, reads EAGVAQSPRYKIIEKRQSVAFWCNPISGHATLYWYQQILGQGPKLLIQFQNNGVVDDSQLPKDRFSAERLKGVDSTLKIQPAKLEDSAVYLCASSLIPLAGHTQYFGPGTRLTVL.

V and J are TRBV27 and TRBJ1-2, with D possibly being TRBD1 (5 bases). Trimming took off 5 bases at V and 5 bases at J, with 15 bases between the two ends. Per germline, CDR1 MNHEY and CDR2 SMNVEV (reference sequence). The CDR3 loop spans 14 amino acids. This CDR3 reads CASSPGGSSYGYTF. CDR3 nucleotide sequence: TGTGCCAGCAGTCCGGGGGGGAGCTCTTATGGCTACACCTTC.

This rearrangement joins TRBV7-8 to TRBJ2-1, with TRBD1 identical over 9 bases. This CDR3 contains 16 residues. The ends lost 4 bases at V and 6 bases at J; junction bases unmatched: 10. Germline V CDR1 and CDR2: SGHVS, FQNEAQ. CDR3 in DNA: TGTGCCAGCAGCTCCATCCCGGGACAGGGTATCAATGAGCAGTTCTTC. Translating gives CASSSIPGQGINEQFF.

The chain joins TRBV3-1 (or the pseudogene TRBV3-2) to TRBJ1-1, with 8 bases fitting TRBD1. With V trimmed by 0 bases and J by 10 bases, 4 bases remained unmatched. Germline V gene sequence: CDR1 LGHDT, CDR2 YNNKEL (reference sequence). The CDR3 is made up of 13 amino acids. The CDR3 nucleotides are TGTGCCAGCAGCCAAGAGAGACAGGGGTTAGCTTTCTTT. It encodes CASSQERQGLAFF.

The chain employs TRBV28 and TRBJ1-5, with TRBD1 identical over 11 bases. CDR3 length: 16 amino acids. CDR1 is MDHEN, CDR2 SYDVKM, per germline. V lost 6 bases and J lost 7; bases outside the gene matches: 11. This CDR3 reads CASSVHGTGGAQPQHF. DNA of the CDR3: TGTGCCAGCAGCGTTCATGGGACAGGGGGGGCCCAGCCCCAGCATTTT.

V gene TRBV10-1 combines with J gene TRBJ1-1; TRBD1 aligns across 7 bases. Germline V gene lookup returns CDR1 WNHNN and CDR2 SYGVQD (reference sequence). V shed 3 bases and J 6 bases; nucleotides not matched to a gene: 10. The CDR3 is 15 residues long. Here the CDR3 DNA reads TGCGCCAGCAGTGATTACAGGGGTGCGGGCGCTGAAGCTTTCTTT. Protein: CASSDYRGAGAEAFF.

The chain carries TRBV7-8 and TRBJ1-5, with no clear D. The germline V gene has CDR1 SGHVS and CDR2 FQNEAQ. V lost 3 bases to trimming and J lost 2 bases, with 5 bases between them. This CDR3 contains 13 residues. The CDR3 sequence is CASSFTGNQPQHF. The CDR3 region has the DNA TGTGCCAGCAGCTTTACTGGCAATCAGCCCCAGCATTTT.

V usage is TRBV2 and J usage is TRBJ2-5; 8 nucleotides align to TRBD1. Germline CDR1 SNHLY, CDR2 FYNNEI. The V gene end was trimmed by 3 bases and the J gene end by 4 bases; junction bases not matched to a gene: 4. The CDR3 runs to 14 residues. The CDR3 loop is CASSEGRGPETQYF. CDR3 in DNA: TGTGCCAGCAGTGAGGGCAGGGGGCCAGAGACCCAGTACTTC.

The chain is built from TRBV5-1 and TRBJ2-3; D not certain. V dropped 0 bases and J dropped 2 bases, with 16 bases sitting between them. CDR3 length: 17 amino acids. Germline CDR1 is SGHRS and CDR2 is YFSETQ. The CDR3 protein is CASSLVSSSRITDTQYF. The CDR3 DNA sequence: TGCGCCAGCAGCTTGGTTTCGAGCTCCCGGATCACAGATACGCAGTATTTT.

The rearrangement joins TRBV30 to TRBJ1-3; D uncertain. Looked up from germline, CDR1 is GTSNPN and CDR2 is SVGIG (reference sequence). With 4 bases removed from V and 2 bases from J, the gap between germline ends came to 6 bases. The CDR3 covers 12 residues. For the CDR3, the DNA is TGTGCCTGGACTATTACTGGAAACACCATATATTTT. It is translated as CAWTITGNTIYF.

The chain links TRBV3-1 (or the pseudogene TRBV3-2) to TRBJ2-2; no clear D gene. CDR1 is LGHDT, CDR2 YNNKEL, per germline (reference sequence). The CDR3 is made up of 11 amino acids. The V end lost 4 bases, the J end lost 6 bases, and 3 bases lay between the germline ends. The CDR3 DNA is TGTGCCAGCAGCCCAGCCGGGGAGCTGTTTTTT. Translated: CASSPAGELFF.

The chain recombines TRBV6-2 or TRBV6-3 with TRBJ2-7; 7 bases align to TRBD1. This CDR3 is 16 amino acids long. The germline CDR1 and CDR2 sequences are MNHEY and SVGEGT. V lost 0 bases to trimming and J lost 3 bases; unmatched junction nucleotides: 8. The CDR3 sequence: CASSYSPRDRLYEQYF. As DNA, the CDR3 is TGTGCCAGCAGTTACTCCCCTCGGGACAGACTCTACGAGCAGTACTTC.

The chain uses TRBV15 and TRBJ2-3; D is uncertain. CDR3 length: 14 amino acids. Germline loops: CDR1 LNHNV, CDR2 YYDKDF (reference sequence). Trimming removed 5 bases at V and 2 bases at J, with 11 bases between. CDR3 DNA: TGTGCCACCAGCGGCCCGATCTACACAGATACGCAGTATTTT. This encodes CATSGPIYTDTQYF.

For the CDR3, the DNA is TGCGCCAGCAGCTTCCGGGAGAGATCCTACGAGCAGTACTTC. Translation: CASSFRERSYEQYF. The genes are TRBV5-1 and TRBJ2-7, with D possibly matching TRBD2 (6 bases). The V end lost 2 bases, the J end lost 1 base, and 10 bases lay between the germline ends. CDR1 is SGHRS and CDR2 is YFSETQ in the germline V gene. This CDR3 comprises 14 residues.